This T cell receptor beta chain was found in a study of blood T cell repertoires in COVID-19. As for the study in general: Sources were T cells, B-cell-depleted T cells, or PBMCs; the material itself was cDNA or gDNA.

V was clipped by 4 bases and J by 5 bases, with 9 bases between them. In germline, CDR1 is SEHNR, CDR2 FQNEAQ (reference sequence). This CDR3 is built from 12 residues. Sequencing was performed with immunoSEQ multiplex PCR; in TCRdb, only in-frame clones are kept and a portion is missing. The sample lists approximately 180,000 clones, 75% to 90% occurring once. This clone turned up a few times. The gene calls are TRBV7-9 and TRBJ2-7; TRBD1 is a possible D gene (5 bases). The source material was peripheral blood. The source of this sequence is a man aged 55 to 70 with acute or convalescent COVID-19. The CDR3 loop reads CASSSDSNEQYF. CDR3 nucleotide sequence: TGTGCCAGCAGCTCAGACAGTAACGAGCAGTACTTC.